The 2 T cell receptor beta chains below all came from one sample that was sequenced in a study of blood T cell repertoires in COVID-19. Assay: immunoSEQ multiplex PCR; the TCRdb copy retains only in-frame clones and omits some. The table lists approximately 120,000 clones, 81% of them singletons. Sequencing was done on a sample of peripheral blood. The source of these receptors is a woman aged 50 to 60 with acute or convalescent COVID-19.

The chain has TRBV30 and TRBJ1-2; 7 bases are a match to TRBD1. Germline CDR1 reads GTSNPN; CDR2 reads SVGIG (reference sequence). Trimming removed 4 bases from V and 1 base from J; junction bases left unmatched: 3. CDR3 length equals 13 residues. The CDR3 region is CAWTGQSNYGYTF. The CDR3 nucleotides are TGTGCCTGGACGGGACAGAGTAACTATGGCTACACCTTC. Together with reference TRBV30 and TRBJ1-2, the CDR3 gives the full variable domain: SQTIHQWPATLVQPVGSPLSLECTVEGTSNPNLYWYRQAAGRGLQLLFYSVGIGQISSEVPQNLSASRPQDRQFILSSKKLLLSDSGFYLCAWTGQSNYGYTFGSGTRLTVV.

The chain uses TRBV6-5 and TRBJ2-1; possible D gene TRBD2, 6 bases. The CDR3 runs to 15 residues. Trimming took off 8 bases at V and 1 base at J, with 15 bases between the two ends. Germline lookup yields CDR1 MNHEY and CDR2 SVGAGI. The CDR3 protein is CASALLGGSYNEQFF. CDR3 sequence (DNA): TGTGCCAGCGCTCTTCTGGGGGGTTCCTACAATGAGCAGTTCTTC.